Listed below are T cell receptor beta chains from one sample, sequenced in a study of cytomegalovirus exposure and HLA in healthy donors. The repertoire was sequenced with immunoSEQ multiplex PCR; TCRdb's copy has only in-frame clones and lacks some. The repertoire consists of around 120,000 clones, with over 60% occurring once and the leading ten covering 6.3%. Source material: PBMCs. The receptors derive from a woman between 40 and 55 years old in good health and CMV-seronegative. Each CDR3 is given with its conserved first and last residue. Each record gives: V gene, J gene, D gene, CDR3 DNA, CDR3 protein. A D gene is named only where the DNA matches it firmly.

V: TRBV5-5; J: TRBJ2-2; D: NA; DNA: TGTGCCAGCAGCTTCCGGGACACATACACCGGGGAGCTGTTTTTT; CDR3: CASSFRDTYTGELFF
V: TRBV7-9; J: TRBJ2-1; D: TRBD2; DNA: TGTGCCAGCAGACCGGTCGGGACTAGCAGTCACAATGAGCAGTTCTTC; CDR3: CASRPVGTSSHNEQFF
V: TRBV28; J: TRBJ2-7; D: NA; DNA: TGTGCCAGCAGCTCCCCTGGGGGGGGCGGAGACGAGCAGTACTTC; CDR3: CASSSPGGGGDEQYF
V: TRBV11-2; J: TRBJ2-5; D: TRBD1; DNA: TGTGCCAGCAGCTTAGTAGGGGGACAGGGGCATTTGGAGACCCAGTACTTC; CDR3: CASSLVGGQGHLETQYF
V: TRBV6-5; J: TRBJ2-3; D: TRBD1; DNA: TGTGCCAGCAAAAAGGGGACAGTTTCGGATACGCAGTATTTT; CDR3: CASKKGTVSDTQYF
V: TRBV11-3; J: TRBJ2-5; D: TRBD2; DNA: TGTGCCAGCAGCATAGGGGGACTAGTCGGCGAGGCCCAGTACTTC; CDR3: CASSIGGLVGEAQYF
V: TRBV6-5; J: TRBJ2-5; D: NA; DNA: TGTGCCAGCAGCGCGGGACTGTATCAAGAGACCCAGTACTTC; CDR3: CASSAGLYQETQYF
V: TRBV27; J: TRBJ1-2; D: NA; DNA: TGTGCCAGCAGTTGGGCCGGCTCCTATGGCTACACCTTC; CDR3: CASSWAGSYGYTF
V: TRBV2; J: TRBJ2-7; D: NA; DNA: TGTGCCAGCAGGCCCCTAGGCTACGAGCAGTACTTC; CDR3: CASRPLGYEQYF
V: TRBV25-1; J: TRBJ2-1; D: NA; DNA: TGTGCCAGCAGTGATGCGGGAACGGGTGGGAATGAGCAGTTCTTC; CDR3: CASSDAGTGGNEQFF
V: TRBV5-1; J: TRBJ1-6; D: NA; DNA: TGCGCCAGCAGCCTAGATGGGAGTATCGCCTATAATTCACCCCTCCACTTT; CDR3: CASSLDGSIAYNSPLHF
V: TRBV2; J: TRBJ1-2; D: TRBD1; DNA: TGTGCCAGCAGCACGGACAGGACAAGGGGGGGCTACACCTTC; CDR3: CASSTDRTRGGYTF
V: TRBV10-3; J: TRBJ1-1; D: NA; DNA: TGTGCCATCAGTGAGTCGGATACTGCGGGAGGAGCTTTCTTT; CDR3: CAISESDTAGGAFF
V: TRBV4-2; J: TRBJ1-3; D: NA; DNA: TGTGCCAGCAGCCAACCGACCGAACAGGGTTTTGGAAACACCATATATTTT; CDR3: CASSQPTEQGFGNTIYF
V: TRBV6-5; J: TRBJ2-7; D: TRBD2; DNA: TGTGCCAGCAGTTACTCGAGTAGCGGGAGGTACGAGCAGTACTTC; CDR3: CASSYSSSGRYEQYF
V: TRBV27; J: TRBJ2-4; D: TRBD2; DNA: TGTGCCAGCATAGCGAGAGCGGGACTCCACCCCAGTCAGTACTTC; CDR3: CASIARAGLHPSQYF